This T cell receptor (beta chain) is drawn from a study of T-cell memory formation after mild COVID-19. Only a few counts were recorded for this clonotype. Its antigen remains unidentified. The germline CDR1 and CDR2 sequences are MNHEY and SVGAGI. This CDR3 spans 13 amino acids. Trimming took 8 bases from V and 4 from J; bases not matched to a gene: 3. TCRdb redid the calling of the 5' RACE reads with MiXCR, one entry per CDR3 protein. The repertoire holds about 180,000 distinct CDR3 sequences, with 16% as singletons. General observations from the study: Detection of some responders pre-infection suggested pre-existing cross-reactive memory T cells participated.

The chain combines TRBV6-5 with TRBJ2-7; 12 positions match TRBD2. Sample: PBMCs or a T cell subset sorted from them (not recorded which). This receptor was identified in an adult woman who had mild COVID-19 (a few samples of this study predate the infection). Cell type and time point are not known. CDR3 sequence reads: CASLGLAGYEQYF. Written as DNA, the CDR3 is TGTGCCAGCCTCGGACTAGCGGGGTACGAGCAGTACTTC.